This TCR beta chain was found in a study of blood T cell repertoires in COVID-19. Turning to the study itself: PBMCs, B-cell-depleted T cells, or T cells provided the cDNA or gDNA that made up the material.

Only in-frame clones appear in the TCRdb table, and some are missing; sequencing was by immunoSEQ multiplex PCR. The sample has about 160,000 clones, around 79% seen once. Per the germline V gene, CDR1 is MNHNS and CDR2 is SASEGT. With V trimmed by 4 bases and J by 5 bases, 12 bases remained unmatched. The CDR3 contains 18 residues. The sequence derives from a woman aged 55-70 years with COVID-19, enrolled during active disease. Sequenced: peripheral blood. J is TRBJ2-2 and V is TRBV6-1, with 11 bases aligning to TRBD1. CDR3 DNA sequence: TGTGCCAGCAGTGCCACCGGACAGGGGGCAGTTTGGACCGGGGAGCTGTTTTTT. Amino acid sequence: CASSATGQGAVWTGELFF.